Below are 9 T cell receptor beta chains sequenced from a single sample in a study of control samples from healthy donors and cancer patients. TCRdb keeps only in-frame clones here, not all; method: immunoSEQ multiplex PCR. The data contain roughly 400,000 clones, 80% to 95% of them singletons. The sample was PBMCs. These receptors were taken from a man in his forties with head and neck cancer.

The CDR3 DNA sequence: TGTGCCAGCAAGGGACTAACCTACGAGCAGTACTTC. Translation gives CASKGLTYEQYF. The chain employs TRBV25-1 and TRBJ2-7, with 7 bases that match TRBD2. This CDR3 is 12 amino acids long. With 7 bases clipped from V and 2 bases from J, the junction kept 2 bases outside the gene matches. In germline, CDR1 is MGHDK, CDR2 SYGVNS.

This chain links TRBV19 with TRBJ2-7; no clear D gene. The CDR3 is 13 amino acids. Germline loops: CDR1 LNHDA, CDR2 SQIVND (reference sequence). V dropped 3 bases and J dropped 2 bases, with 8 bases sitting between them. The CDR3 DNA is TGTGCCAGTAGTATCCAGGTTACCTACGAGCAGTACTTC. It encodes CASSIQVTYEQYF.

The chain recombines TRBV7-3 with TRBJ1-2; 7 nucleotides agree with TRBD1. The CDR3 is 13 amino acids. The ends lost 5 bases at V and 6 bases at J; junction bases unmatched: 6. Germline V gene lookup returns CDR1 SGHTA and CDR2 FQGTGA. For the CDR3, the DNA is TGTGCCAGCAGCCCTGGGACAGCCCATGGCTACACCTTC. Translating it yields CASSPGTAHGYTF.

The chain has TRBV19 and TRBJ2-7; D may be TRBD2 (5 bases). Trimming left V 3 bases short and J 5 bases short, with 14 bases between. The CDR3 loop spans 14 amino acids. Germline values: CDR1 LNHDA, CDR2 SQIVND (reference sequence). CDR3 region: CASSMLALTNEQYF. DNA of the CDR3: TGTGCCAGTAGTATGCTAGCCCTTACCAACGAGCAGTACTTC.

The chain uses TRBV24-1 and TRBJ2-2; D might be TRBD1 (5 bases). Germline CDR1 is KGHDR and CDR2 is SFDVKD. The germline V and J ends were trimmed by 5 bases and 6 bases, with 18 bases remaining between them. The CDR3 sequence is 16 residues long. Here the CDR3 reads CATSGERPRVPGELFF. The CDR3 DNA reads as TGTGCCACCAGTGGCGAAAGACCCAGGGTGCCCGGGGAGCTGTTTTTT.

DNA of the CDR3: TGTGCCAGCAGGGACACAAATAGGAGGACTGAAGCTTTCTTT. Residues: CASRDTNRRTEAFF. This chain joins TRBV5-5 and TRBJ1-1; D possibly corresponds to TRBD1 (5 bases). The CDR3 spans 14 residues. The V and J ends lost 5 bases and 5 bases respectively, with 16 bases between them. Germline V gene data show CDR1 as SGHKS and CDR2 as YYEKEE (reference sequence).

The rearrangement links TRBV30 to TRBJ1-2; 11 nucleotides agree with TRBD1. Germline trimming cut 0 bases from V and 4 bases from J; bases unmatched to any gene: 10. The CDR3 has 17 amino acids. Per the germline V gene, CDR1 is GTSNPN and CDR2 is SVGIG (reference sequence). The CDR3 protein is CAWSVRRGTGGSYGYTF. CDR3 coding DNA: TGTGCCTGGAGTGTACGTAGGGGGACAGGGGGTTCCTATGGCTACACCTTC. Full variable domain (outside the CDR3, taken from reference TRBV30 and TRBJ1-2): SQTIHQWPATLVQPVGSPLSLECTVEGTSNPNLYWYRQAAGRGLQLLFYSVGIGQISSEVPQNLSASRPQDRQFILSSKKLLLSDSGFYLCAWSVRRGTGGSYGYTFGSGTRLTVV.

The rearrangement joins TRBV30 to TRBJ1-2, with TRBD1 matching over 7 bases. Unmatched junction bases numbered 11, after V lost 4 bases and J lost 3 bases. The CDR3 consists of 15 residues. CDR1 GTSNPN and CDR2 SVGIG come from the germline V gene (reference sequence). CDR3 bases: TGTGCCTGGACCCTTGATATTGACAGGGACTATGGCTACACCTTC. This gives the protein CAWTLDIDRDYGYTF.

Notes on this clone: The same CDR3 arises from other DNA sequences in this sample as well. The J gene is TRBJ1-5, the V gene TRBV19, with no clear D. Germline V gene sequence: CDR1 LNHDA, CDR2 SQIVND (reference sequence). CDR3 length: 12 residues. V lost 3 bases, J lost 6 bases, and 6 bases lay in between. CDR3 coding DNA: TGTGCCAGTAGTATTATGGGTCAGCCCCAGCATTTT. This translates into CASSIMGQPQHF.